What follows describes a single T cell receptor (beta chain). The antigen remains undetermined. Naive CD8 cells comprised CD45RO-negative, CCR7-positively selected cells, excluding terminally differentiated effector memory CD45RA+ cells. This sample is drawn from a study of shared clonotypes between healthy human individuals. Study overall: Per donor, three plates held CD4 naive cells, three held CD4 memory, two held CD8 naive and one held CD8 memory.

Assay: immunoSEQ multiplex PCR; the TCRdb copy retains only in-frame clones and omits some. The sample consists of more than 2 million clones, just under 95% of them appearing once. Findings of the study overall: Generally, naive subsets (rather than memory subsets) showed larger estimated richness.

This receptor was taken from a man aged 18 to 29 in good health. The sequenced sample consisted of naive CD8+ T cells sorted from blood.

The CDR3 DNA sequence: TGTGCCAGCTCACCGTCGAGTACCGGGGAGCTGTTTTTT. Protein product: CASSPSSTGELFF. The rearrangement uses TRBV18 and TRBJ2-2, with D unclear. The CDR3 sequence is 13 residues long. Germline CDR1 KGHSH, CDR2 LQKENI. The V end lost 3 bases, the J end lost 5 bases, and 7 bases lay between the germline ends.